Included here is one T cell receptor (beta chain) sequence, with context. Its matching antigen is unknown. The record originates from a study of cytomegalovirus exposure and HLA in healthy donors. Study outcomes and limitations: Several of the most significant clusters appeared, in a later analysis, to be linked to common viral pathogens.

Both 60 Vbeta primers and 13 Jbeta primers went into the PCR. Assay: immunoSEQ multiplex PCR; the TCRdb copy retains only in-frame clones and omits some. Here the sample spans 55,000 to 70,000 clones, about 81% being singletons. Sequencing was carried out using PBMCs. The sequence derives from a woman under 40 in good health and CMV-seronegative.

The CDR3 nucleotides read TGTGCCAGCAGCTTAGCCGGGACAGGGGTCTACGAGCAGTACTTC. It specifies CASSLAGTGVYEQYF. V gene TRBV7-2 combines with J gene TRBJ2-7; TRBD1 matches at 10 bases. V was clipped by 0 bases and J by 3 bases; unmatched bases: 2. CDR3 length: 15 residues. Germline values: CDR1 SGHTA, CDR2 FQGNSA.